The 9 T cell receptor beta chains listed next were all sequenced from one sample in a study of blood T cell repertoires in COVID-19. Produced via immunoSEQ multiplex PCR; TCRdb's table is partial and in-frame only. In the table there are 80,000 or so clones, 81% of which are singletons. Sequencing was carried out using peripheral blood. Receptors were obtained from a man aged 80 or over with acute or convalescent COVID-19.

The chain employs TRBV3-1 (or the pseudogene TRBV3-2) and TRBJ2-3; D is perhaps TRBD2 (5 bases). Germline values: CDR1 LGHDT, CDR2 YNNKEL (reference sequence). CDR3 length: 15 amino acids. V lost 2 bases and J 6 bases, leaving 15 bases between the germline ends. The DNA of the CDR3 is TGTGCCAGCAGCCAAATGTTAGCGAGCGAGGATACGCAGTATTTT. It is translated as CASSQMLASEDTQYF.

The chain combines TRBV28 with TRBJ2-1; TRBD1 might be the D (5 bases). The germline CDR1 and CDR2 sequences are MDHEN and SYDVKM. The V gene lost 3 bases and the J gene lost 0 bases, with 6 bases spanning the gap. The CDR3 runs 14 residues. The CDR3 here is CASSLGRSYNEQFF. The CDR3 DNA is TGTGCCAGCAGTTTGGGGCGCTCCTACAATGAGCAGTTCTTC. The full variable domain, completed using reference TRBV28 and TRBJ2-1, is DVKVTQSSRYLVKRTGEKVFLECVQDMDHENMFWYRQDPGLGLRLIYFSYDVKMKEKGDIPEGYSVSREKKERFSLILESASTNQTSMYLCASSLGRSYNEQFFGPGTRLTVL.

The genes are TRBV27 and TRBJ1-5, with TRBD1 matching 7 bases. CDR3 length equals 15 residues. The V segment lost 5 bases and the J segment 6 bases; nucleotides outside the gene matches: 10. The germline gives CDR1 MNHEY, CDR2 SMNVEV (reference sequence). CDR3 sequence: CASSPQRGRIQPQHF. CDR3 nucleotides: TGTGCCAGCAGTCCCCAGAGGGGGCGCATTCAGCCCCAGCATTTT.

CDR3 sequence: CASSTSSSGTSRKYNEQFF. CDR3 in DNA: TGTGCCAGCAGCACCTCCTCATCCGGGACTAGCAGAAAGTACAATGAGCAGTTCTTC. The chain carries TRBV9 and TRBJ2-1; TRBD2 aligns across 9 bases. The CDR3 is made up of 19 amino acids. Unmatched junction bases numbered 18, after V lost 4 bases and J lost 4 bases. CDR1 SGDLS and CDR2 YYNGEE come from the germline V gene.

The sample holds one count of this clone. This chain joins TRBV28 and TRBJ2-6; D is uncertain. The V end was cut by 3 bases, the J end by 9 bases, with 6 bases between. The CDR3 consists of 12 residues. CDR1 and CDR2 from the germline V gene are MDHEN and SYDVKM. CDR3 protein: CASSFFLNVLTF. DNA for the CDR3: TGTGCCAGCAGTTTCTTCCTCAACGTCCTGACTTTC.

The V gene is TRBV6-6, the J gene TRBJ2-5, with D hard to call. This CDR3 contains 14 residues. Trimming took off 4 bases at V and 2 bases at J, with 11 bases between the two ends. Germline values: CDR1 MNHNY, CDR2 SVGAGI (reference sequence). CDR3 coding DNA: TGTGCCAGCAGTTCCACCCAGGTTCAAGAGACCCAGTACTTC. This sequence encodes CASSSTQVQETQYF.

The V call is TRBV11-2, the J call TRBJ2-3, with TRBD2 matching over 7 bases. V dropped 2 bases and J dropped 8; count of bases not matched to a gene: 7. CDR1 and CDR2 from the germline V gene are SGHAT and FQNNGV. This CDR3 has 14 amino acids. The CDR3 protein is CASSLQRGDVTQYF. DNA for the CDR3: TGTGCCAGCAGCTTACAGCGGGGTGATGTTACGCAGTATTTT.

V gene TRBV4-3 combines with J gene TRBJ2-3; 7 bases agree with TRBD2. Germline loops: CDR1 LGHNA, CDR2 YSLEER. After removal of 1 base from V and 4 bases from J, the junction contained 8 bases not matched to a gene. CDR3 size: 16 residues. CDR3 DNA: TGCGCCAGCAGCCAAGGACGCGGGAGAGGCTCAGATACGCAGTATTTT. Amino acid sequence: CASSQGRGRGSDTQYF.

This chain joins TRBV6-6 and TRBJ2-3; TRBD1 matches 9 bases. The CDR3 spans 16 residues. Looked up from germline, CDR1 is MNHNY and CDR2 is SVGAGI (reference sequence). V shed 0 bases and J 7 bases; nucleotides not matched to a gene: 8. The CDR3 region has the DNA TGTGCCAGCAGTTACTCGAAAGGGACAGGGCAAAATACGCAGTATTTT. Translation: CASSYSKGTGQNTQYF.